These T cell receptor beta chains were read from a single sample in a study of long-term antiretroviral therapy in people with HIV. Generated by immunoSEQ multiplex PCR, the TCRdb table keeps only in-frame clones and is missing some. In the table there are over 30,000 clones, 79% of which are singletons. The source was unsorted PBMCs, collected 1.9 years after starting antiretroviral therapy. The receptors were sampled from a man between 18 and 29 years old with HIV. Each CDR3 is given with its conserved first and last residue. A D gene is named only where the DNA matches it firmly. Size tells how often a clone was seen (once, few, many) or the class of an expanded clone, and some rows leave it out.

>NA|TRBJ1-4|TRBV5-1|NA
CASSIGTDFNEKLFF
TGCGCCAGCAGCATCGGGACGGACTTTAATGAAAAACTGTTTTTT
>NA|TRBJ2-3|TRBV6-4|NA
CAGGDTQYF
TGTGCCGGTGGAGATACGCAGTATTTT
>NA|TRBJ2-5|TRBV5-1|TRBD2
CASSLGASGQETQYF
TGCGCCAGCAGCTTGGGGGCTAGCGGTCAAGAGACCCAGTACTTC
>NA|TRBJ1-2|TRBV27|NA
CASSFSQGSGYTF
TGTGCCAGCAGTTTCTCCCAAGGGTCCGGCTACACCTTC
>NA|TRBJ1-6|TRBV6-5|NA
CASRAPGGWDSPLHF
TGTGCCAGCAGAGCTCCGGGAGGCTGGGATTCACCCCTCCACTTT
>NA|TRBJ2-2|TRBV7-8|NA
CASSHRTFWNGELFF
TGTGCCAGCAGCCACCGGACCTTCTGGAACGGGGAGCTGTTTTTT
>NA|TRBJ2-1|TRBV10-1|NA
CASSDGTYSYNEQFF
TGCGCCAGCAGTGATGGGACGTACTCCTACAATGAGCAGTTCTTC
>NA|TRBJ1-2|TRBV28|TRBD1
CASSLTRGSDGYTF
TGTGCCAGCAGTTTGACCAGGGGGAGCGATGGCTACACCTTC
>NA|TRBJ2-5|TRBV6-1|TRBD1
CASSRPIGTVFTQYF
TGTGCCAGCAGTCGACCTATCGGGACAGTTTTCACCCAGTACTTC
>few|TRBJ1-6|TRBV2|NA
CASMLTNSPLHF
TGTGCCAGCATGCTAACGAATTCACCCCTCCACTTT
>NA|TRBJ2-2|TRBV5-4|TRBD2
CASSPARGGDTGELFF
TGTGCCAGCAGCCCGGCCCGGGGGGGTGACACCGGGGAGCTGTTTTTT
>NA|TRBJ2-7|TRBV7-6|NA
CASSLGGVPLYEQYF
TGTGCCAGCAGCTTAGGAGGGGTCCCCCTCTACGAGCAGTACTTC
>NA|TRBJ1-1|TRBV2|NA
CASNTLMNTEAFF
TGTGCCAGCAACACTCTAATGAACACTGAAGCTTTCTTT
>NA|TRBJ2-5|TRBV15|NA
CATSSSPRSRETQYF
TGTGCCACCAGCAGTTCGCCTCGGTCGCGAGAGACCCAGTACTTC
>NA|TRBJ2-1|TRBV20-1|NA
CSARAYNEQFF
TGCAGTGCTAGGGCCTACAATGAGCAGTTCTTC
>NA|TRBJ2-1|TRBV6-1|TRBD2
CASSAQRGGYNEQFF
TGTGCCAGCAGTGCCCAGCGGGGGGGATACAATGAGCAGTTCTTC